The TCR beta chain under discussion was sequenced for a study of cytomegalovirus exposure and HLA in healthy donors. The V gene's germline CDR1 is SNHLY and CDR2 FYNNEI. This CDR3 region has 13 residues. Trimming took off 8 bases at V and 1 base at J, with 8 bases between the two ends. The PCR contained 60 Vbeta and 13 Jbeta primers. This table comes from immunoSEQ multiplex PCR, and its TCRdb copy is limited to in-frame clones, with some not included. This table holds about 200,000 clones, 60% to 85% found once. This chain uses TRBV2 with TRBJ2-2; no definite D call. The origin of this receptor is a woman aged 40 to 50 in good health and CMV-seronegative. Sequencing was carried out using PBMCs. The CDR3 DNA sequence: TGTGCCAGCTCGGCGGAGAACACCGGGGAGCTGTTTTTT. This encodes CASSAENTGELFF.